These 10 T cell receptor beta chains originate from one sample sequenced in a study of T-cell memory formation after mild COVID-19. TCRdb recomputed calls from the 5' RACE reads with MiXCR, one row per CDR3 protein. Here the sample spans roughly 250,000 distinct CDR3 sequences, around 17% being singletons. Input material: PBMCs or a T cell subset sorted from them (not recorded which). The receptors were gathered from a man aged 18-30 years who had mild COVID-19 (a few samples of this study predate the infection). Cell type and time point are not known.

The chain is built from TRBV27 and TRBJ2-7; the match to TRBD2 covers 16 bases. CDR3 size: 16 residues. Trimming cost V 6 bases and J 6 bases; bases outside gene matches: 8. Germline CDR1 is MNHEY and CDR2 is SMNVEV (reference sequence). CDR3 nucleotides: TGTGCCAGCAGCACCCGAGGGACTAGCGGGGGGGGCGAGCAGTACTTC. It yields the protein CASSTRGTSGGGEQYF.

This clonotype occurred a few times. The J gene is TRBJ2-1, the V gene TRBV6-6; D gene unclear. The CDR3 is 14 residues long. The germline V and J ends were trimmed by 5 bases and 0 bases, with 8 bases remaining between them. The V gene's germline CDR1 is MNHNY and CDR2 SVGAGI (reference sequence). The CDR3 bases are TGTGCCAGCAGTACACGGAGCTCCTACAATGAGCAGTTCTTC. This encodes CASSTRSSYNEQFF.

The chain uses TRBV12-3 or TRBV12-4 and TRBJ1-5; D may be TRBD1 (5 bases). Trimming removed 8 bases from V and 6 bases from J, with 11 bases in between. This CDR3 region has 12 residues. Written as DNA, the CDR3 is TGTGCCAGCCGTACGGGGGGTCAGCCCCAGCATTTT. Encoded protein: CASRTGGQPQHF.

The CDR3 nucleotides are TGCGCCAGCAGCTTGGCAGGGGCAGAATCTAATGAGCAGTTCTTC. This encodes CASSLAGAESNEQFF. The chain recombines TRBV5-1 with TRBJ2-1; possibly TRBD1 for D (6 bases). Per the germline V gene, CDR1 is SGHRS and CDR2 is YFSETQ. The CDR3 length is 15 residues. V dropped 0 bases and J dropped 7 bases, with 14 bases sitting between them. Based on the CDR3 plus reference TRBV5-1 and TRBJ2-1, the full variable domain is KAGVTQTPRYLIKTRGQQVTLSCSPISGHRSVSWYQQTPGQGLQFLFEYFSETQRNKGNFPGRFSGRQFSNSRSEMNVSTLELGDSALYLCASSLAGAESNEQFFGPGTRLTVL.

The chain has TRBV18 and TRBJ1-1; possible D gene TRBD1, 5 bases. The V and J ends lost 0 bases and 10 bases respectively, with 12 bases between them. Per germline, CDR1 KGHSH and CDR2 LQKENI. This CDR3 spans 13 amino acids. CDR3 DNA: TGTGCCAGCTCACCACCGGCGGGGGGAAGAGCTTTCTTT. Its translation is CASSPPAGGRAFF.

This clonotype was counted between two and nine times. The chain employs TRBV24-1 and TRBJ2-1; 9 nucleotides line up with TRBD1. The length of the CDR3 is 15 residues. Germline values: CDR1 KGHDR, CDR2 SFDVKD. V shed 4 bases and J 3 bases; nucleotides not matched to a gene: 3. CDR3 in amino acids: CATSDYRGRYNEQFF. Here the CDR3 DNA reads TGTGCCACCAGTGACTACAGGGGGCGCTACAATGAGCAGTTCTTC.

The rearrangement uses TRBV19 and TRBJ1-2; TRBD1 matches 8 bases. V was clipped by 3 bases and J by 11 bases; unmatched bases: 8. CDR3 length: 13 residues. CDR1 is LNHDA and CDR2 is SQIVND in the germline V gene (reference sequence). The CDR3 DNA sequence: TGTGCCAGTAGTATCGCCCGGACAGGGACTTACACCTTC. Translated: CASSIARTGTYTF.

This clonotype was observed a handful of times. CDR3 in amino acids: CASSAQDYEQYF. The CDR3 nucleotides are TGTGCCAGCAGCGCTCAGGACTACGAGCAGTACTTC. J is TRBJ2-7 and V is TRBV2; D is unclear. The CDR3 covers 12 residues. V was trimmed by 6 bases and J by 3 bases, leaving 9 bases between them. Per germline, CDR1 SNHLY and CDR2 FYNNEI.

This clonotype was recorded many times. V and J are TRBV29-1 and TRBJ1-2, with no clear D. This CDR3 is 11 amino acids long. Trimming removed 4 bases from V and 8 bases from J, with 11 bases in between. Germline V gene data show CDR1 as SQVTM and CDR2 as ANQGSEA. CDR3 region: CSVAADTGYTF. CDR3 in DNA: TGCAGCGTTGCCGCTGACACCGGCTACACCTTC.

This clonotype occurred a few times. The chain is built from TRBV20-1 and TRBJ2-3; perhaps TRBD1 as D (5 bases). The CDR3 has 12 residues. The V gene lost 8 bases and the J gene lost 1 base, with 10 bases spanning the gap. The germline gives CDR1 DFQATT, CDR2 SNEGSKA (reference sequence). CDR3 loop: CSRGSGTDTQYF. CDR3 sequence (DNA): TGCAGTAGGGGATCCGGCACAGATACGCAGTATTTT.